The clone carrying this T cell receptor (beta chain) appeared a few times. The antigen remains undetermined. Per the germline V gene, CDR1 is SGHNT and CDR2 is YYREEE (reference sequence). The J segment lost 2 bases and the V segment lost 4 bases, leaving 6 bases of the junction unmatched. The CDR3 is 15 amino acids. These data originate in a study of beta chain features in type 1 diabetes. CD4+ cells of the naive, central memory, regulatory and stem cell-like memory types were sorted via CD45RO/CCR7/CD25/CD127/CD95/CD27. The authors reverse transcribed all of the isolated RNA, so sequencing captured expressed TCRB transcripts. Naive, central memory and regulatory T cell samples came to a mean of about 4 million reads. Data came from immunoSEQ multiplex PCR; TCRdb stores just in-frame clones and leaves some out. The data contain about half a million clones, approximately 28% of them singletons. Study findings and constraints: Type 1 diabetes patients had moderately but significantly shorter TCRB CDR3s in all four CD4+ subsets.

Sequencing was done on a sample of naive CD4+ T cells from blood. The V gene is TRBV5-4, the J gene TRBJ2-1; 7 nucleotides line up with TRBD2. This clonotype was obtained from a young man in good health. As DNA, the CDR3 is TGTGCCAGCAGCGAAGCGGGAAAGACCTACAATGAGCAGTTCTTC. It codes for CASSEAGKTYNEQFF.